This entry features one TCR beta chain sequence. The sample is drawn from a study of blood T cell repertoires in COVID-19. Study details: COVID-19 samples from acute and convalescent phases originated in the United States, Italy and Spain. Sources were T cells, B-cell-depleted T cells, or PBMCs; the material itself was cDNA or gDNA.

CDR1 and CDR2 from the germline V gene are KGHSH and LQKENI. This CDR3 has 16 residues. V shed 4 bases, J shed 1 base, and the junction held 5 bases outside the gene matches. Under the authors' procedure: The authors estimated nucleated cell counts from reference gene primer amplification. Produced via immunoSEQ multiplex PCR; TCRdb's table is partial and in-frame only. V, J and clone size derive from that table, while D and trimming were established from the DNA sequence. The sample contains fewer than 85,000 clones, 79% of which appear only once. This receptor was taken from a man between 60 and 75 years old with active or convalescent COVID-19. The chain carries TRBV18 and TRBJ2-1; 9 positions agree with TRBD1. Sequences were obtained from peripheral blood. The CDR3 nucleotides are TGTGCCAGCTCACTATCCGGACAGGGGTCCTACAATGAGCAGTTCTTC. Amino acids: CASSLSGQGSYNEQFF. Complete variable domain (other parts from reference TRBV18 and TRBJ2-1): NAGVMQNPRHLVRRRGQEARLRCSPMKGHSHVYWYRQLPEEGLKFMVYLQKENIIDESGMPKERFSAEFPKEGPSILRIQQVVRGDSAAYFCASSLSGQGSYNEQFFGPGTRLTVL.